These 24 T cell receptor beta chains share one sample of origin, sequenced in a study of shared clonotypes between healthy human individuals (dated by TCRdb to the early 2020s). The library was produced with the immunoSEQ multiplex PCR assay. In its TCRdb copy, this immuneACCESS table keeps in-frame sequences only and misses some clones. Where compared with another copy, unresolved V genes explain less than half of these, and the others have no known cause. This sample is represented by 95,000 to 120,000 clones; around 71% of them were singletons. In total, the top ten clones hold about 26% of the sample. The material sequenced was memory CD8+ T cells sorted from blood. Per the publication, the cell subset or site label means: CD45RO+ cells pooled with CCR7-negative TemRA cells. Receptors were obtained from a woman younger than 45 in good health.

The rearrangement joins TRBV5-6 to TRBJ2-7; 9 positions agree with TRBD1. The CDR3 has 15 residues. The ends lost 4 bases at V and 3 bases at J; junction bases unmatched: 8. Germline V gives CDR1 SGHDT, CDR2 YYEEEE. The CDR3 sequence: CASSLTGTGFYEQYF. In DNA, the CDR3 is TGTGCCAGCAGCCTTACCGGGACAGGGTTCTACGAGCAGTACTTC.

This chain joins TRBV27 and TRBJ1-2; tentative D call: TRBD1 (5 bases). CDR1 MNHEY and CDR2 SMNVEV come from the germline V gene (reference sequence). Trimming took off 8 bases at V and 0 bases at J, with 13 bases between the two ends. CDR3 length: 14 amino acids. CDR3 nucleotides: TGTGCCAGCCGCTGGGGGGGTGCTAACTATGGCTACACCTTC. Translation: CASRWGGANYGYTF.

The chain is built from TRBV15 and TRBJ2-5; possibly TRBD2 for D (5 bases). The V end lost 2 bases, the J end lost 4 bases, and 14 bases lay between the germline ends. The CDR3 totals 15 residues. Per the germline V gene, CDR1 is LNHNV and CDR2 is YYDKDF (reference sequence). CDR3: CATSRTRAGLETQYF. The CDR3, as DNA: TGTGCCACCAGCAGAACGAGGGCAGGCCTAGAGACCCAGTACTTC.

The sample holds many counts of this clone. This chain uses TRBV10-1 with TRBJ1-1; D call uncertain. The CDR3 runs 14 residues. CDR1 is WNHNN and CDR2 is SYGVQD in the germline V gene (reference sequence). V was shortened by 0 bases and J by 10 bases, with 15 bases between the two germline ends. The CDR3 loop is CASSESIESSGAFF. CDR3 bases: TGCGCCAGCAGTGAGTCGATAGAGTCTTCGGGAGCTTTCTTT.

The rearrangement joins TRBV6-5 to TRBJ2-7; D perhaps matches TRBD1 (7 bases). Per germline, CDR1 MNHEY and CDR2 SVGAGI. The CDR3 extends over 11 amino acids. V lost 5 bases, J lost 6 bases, and 8 bases lay in between. The CDR3 sequence is CASSQGGEQYF. CDR3 nucleotide sequence: TGTGCCAGCAGTCAGGGGGGCGAGCAGTACTTC.

This clone was counted between two and nine times. CDR3 residues: CASSERGLNTEAFF. CDR3 coding DNA: TGTGCCAGCAGTGAAAGGGGCTTGAACACTGAAGCTTTCTTT. The chain links TRBV25-1 to TRBJ1-1; perhaps TRBD1 as D (5 bases). Germline V gene lookup returns CDR1 MGHDK and CDR2 SYGVNS. V shed 2 bases and J shed 0 bases, with 7 bases lying between them. CDR3 length: 14 amino acids.

This chain joins TRBV7-9 and TRBJ2-1; TRBD2 matches 9 bases. CDR1 and CDR2 (germline): SEHNR, FQNEAQ (reference sequence). The CDR3 consists of 16 residues. The V and J ends lost 1 base and 3 bases, in that order; junction bases with no gene match: 4. CDR3 nucleotide sequence: TGTGCCAGCAGCTTAGTAGCGGGAGTTCTCTACAATGAGCAGTTCTTC. As protein: CASSLVAGVLYNEQFF.

The V gene is TRBV4-2, the J gene TRBJ2-5; TRBD1 matches 7 bases. This CDR3 spans 15 amino acids. Germline V gene sequence: CDR1 LGHNA, CDR2 YNFKEQ. V lost 5 bases and J lost 3; bases outside the gene matches: 9. This CDR3 reads CASSLGGQSKETQYF. In DNA form, the CDR3 reads TGTGCCAGCAGCTTAGGGGGACAGTCCAAAGAGACCCAGTACTTC.

This rearrangement joins TRBV19 to TRBJ2-1, with D unclear. V lost 3 bases to trimming and J lost 0 bases, with 12 bases between them. The V gene's germline CDR1 is LNHDA and CDR2 SQIVND (reference sequence). There are 16 residues in the CDR3. The CDR3 here is CASSILFRSSYNEQFF. The CDR3, as DNA: TGTGCCAGTAGTATCCTTTTCCGGAGCTCCTACAATGAGCAGTTCTTC. Full variable domain (missing parts from reference TRBV19 and TRBJ2-1): DGGITQSPKYLFRKEGQNVTLSCEQNLNHDAMYWYRQDPGQGLRLIYYSQIVNDFQKGDIAEGYSVSREKKESFPLTVTSAQKNPTAFYLCASSILFRSSYNEQFFGPGTRLTVL.

This clone was recorded many times. V usage is TRBV27 and J usage is TRBJ2-1; weak D call: TRBD2 (7 bases). V lost 6 bases and J lost 9, with 12 bases in between. This CDR3 comprises 12 residues. The germline V gene has CDR1 MNHEY and CDR2 SMNVEV (reference sequence). The CDR3 protein is CASRTRGAEQFF. Here the CDR3 DNA reads TGTGCCAGCAGGACCCGGGGGGCTGAGCAGTTCTTC.

V usage is TRBV30 and J usage is TRBJ2-7; D is ambiguous. Germline CDR1 GTSNPN, CDR2 SVGIG (reference sequence). CDR3 length: 12 amino acids. Trimming removed 4 bases at V and 6 bases at J, with 13 bases between. The CDR3 nucleotides are TGTGCCTGGACCCACAACACCCTCGAGCAGTACTTC. This encodes CAWTHNTLEQYF.

V usage is TRBV28 and J usage is TRBJ2-5; tentative D call: TRBD2 (6 bases). The length of the CDR3 is 17 residues. The germline gives CDR1 MDHEN, CDR2 SYDVKM. The V end was cut by 5 bases, the J end by 4 bases, with 23 bases between. CDR3 amino acids: CASSPSRESGFGETQYF. The CDR3 DNA is TGTGCCAGCAGTCCCTCTCGGGAGAGCGGGTTTGGAGAGACCCAGTACTTC. Together with reference TRBV28 and TRBJ2-5, the CDR3 gives the full variable domain: DVKVTQSSRYLVKRTGEKVFLECVQDMDHENMFWYRQDPGLGLRLIYFSYDVKMKEKGDIPEGYSVSREKKERFSLILESASTNQTSMYLCASSPSRESGFGETQYFGPGTRLLVL.

This clone was picked up many times. The chain carries TRBV2 and TRBJ2-2; D remains unclear. CDR1 SNHLY and CDR2 FYNNEI come from the germline V gene. Trimming removed 6 bases from V and 2 bases from J, with 7 bases in between. CDR3 length equals 13 residues. CDR3 sequence reads: CASSGTNTGELFF. The CDR3 region has the DNA TGTGCCAGCAGCGGAACTAACACCGGGGAGCTGTTTTTT.

The rearrangement links TRBV6-5 to TRBJ2-1, with 8 bases matching TRBD2. Germline CDR1 MNHEY, CDR2 SVGAGI. The V gene end was trimmed by 8 bases and the J gene end by 3 bases; junction bases not matched to a gene: 9. The CDR3 consists of 15 residues. The DNA of the CDR3 is TGTGCCAGCTCTTCAGCGGGAGCAGTCTACAATGAGCAGTTCTTC. The encoded protein is CASSSAGAVYNEQFF.

The V gene is TRBV28, the J gene TRBJ1-5; maybe TRBD1 (6 bases). V shed 6 bases and J shed 9 bases, with 12 bases lying between them. The CDR3 is 12 amino acids. Germline CDR1 is MDHEN and CDR2 is SYDVKM. The CDR3 region is CASRTGSGPQHF. The CDR3 coding sequence is TGTGCCAGCAGGACAGGTTCTGGGCCCCAGCATTTT. The complete variable domain, with remaining parts taken from reference TRBV28 and TRBJ1-5, reads DVKVTQSSRYLVKRTGEKVFLECVQDMDHENMFWYRQDPGLGLRLIYFSYDVKMKEKGDIPEGYSVSREKKERFSLILESASTNQTSMYLCASRTGSGPQHFGDGTRLSIL.

The chain uses TRBV2 and TRBJ2-7; 7 bases are a match to TRBD2. The CDR3 loop spans 15 amino acids. With 8 bases clipped from V and 5 bases from J, the junction kept 15 bases outside the gene matches. Germline CDR1 is SNHLY and CDR2 is FYNNEI. CDR3 region: CASATWRTRGNEQYF. In nucleotides, the CDR3 is TGTGCCAGCGCCACCTGGCGGACTAGAGGCAACGAGCAGTACTTC.

With respect to this clone: Additional DNA sequences in this sample encode the identical CDR3. V and J are TRBV2 and TRBJ1-5; no clear D. The V end lost 7 bases, the J end lost 0 bases, and 16 bases lay between the germline ends. CDR1 and CDR2 (germline): SNHLY, FYNNEI. The CDR3 loop spans 16 amino acids. The CDR3 reads CASNRAGDHSNQPQHF. CDR3 bases: TGTGCCAGCAATCGGGCAGGAGATCATAGCAATCAGCCCCAGCATTTT.

The rearrangement links TRBV10-2 to TRBJ1-2; D is unclear. Trimming removed 2 bases from V and 4 bases from J, with 11 bases in between. This CDR3 has 14 residues. The germline gives CDR1 WSHSY, CDR2 SAAADI. CDR3 protein: CASSEGSLVYGYTF. CDR3 coding DNA: TGCGCCAGCAGTGAGGGCAGCCTTGTCTATGGCTACACCTTC.

Points on this clone: This likely came from a read error, as a far larger clone is one base away. This chain uses TRBV4-2 with TRBJ2-7, with a weak D call TRBD1 (7 bases). V shed 0 bases and J shed 4 bases, with 13 bases lying between them. The CDR3 is made up of 15 amino acids. CDR1 is LGHNA, CDR2 YNFKEQ, per germline. CDR3 nucleotides: TGTGCCAGCAGCCAAGAAGGGGGCGGGGATTACGAGCAGTACTTC. It translates to CASSQEGGGDYEQYF.

The rearrangement links TRBV7-8 to TRBJ2-1, with D possibly being TRBD1 or TRBD2 (5 bases each). The CDR3 sequence is 17 residues long. The V gene's germline CDR1 is SGHVS and CDR2 FQNEAQ. V was shortened by 5 bases and J by 7 bases, with 24 bases between the two germline ends. In DNA form, the CDR3 reads TGTGCCAGCAGCCAGCCTTGGGACGCGAAGAGGACTAATGAGCAGTTCTTC. Encoded protein: CASSQPWDAKRTNEQFF.

This clone occurred a few times. V usage is TRBV6-5 and J usage is TRBJ1-4; no clear D. Trimming cost V 2 bases and J 1 base, with 5 bases left between them. Germline CDR1 reads MNHEY; CDR2 reads SVGAGI. The CDR3 runs 14 residues. The CDR3 spells CASSYGETNEKLFF. The DNA for the CDR3 is TGTGCCAGCAGTTACGGGGAAACTAATGAAAAACTGTTTTTT.

CDR3 amino acids: CASSPPLSFFRAFF. In DNA, the CDR3 is TGTGCCAGCAGTCCCCCCCTCAGTTTTTTTAGAGCTTTCTTT. The rearrangement joins TRBV2 to TRBJ1-1; D remains ambiguous. CDR1 is SNHLY and CDR2 is FYNNEI in the germline V gene. The V end lost 5 bases, the J end lost 10 bases, and 20 bases lay between the germline ends. This CDR3 is 14 amino acids long.

The chain is built from TRBV11-2 and TRBJ1-2, with D perhaps matching TRBD1 (5 bases). CDR3 length: 15 amino acids. CDR1 is SGHAT and CDR2 is FQNNGV in the germline V gene. V lost 3 bases and J lost 4, with 15 bases in between. The CDR3 nucleotides read TGTGCCAGCAGCTTGGGAGGGACTGTTTTCTATGGCTACACCTTC. Its translation: CASSLGGTVFYGYTF.

The chain is built from TRBV5-6 and TRBJ2-7, with 8 bases identical to TRBD1. The V and J ends lost 4 bases and 4 bases, in that order; junction bases with no gene match: 7. The CDR3 spans 14 residues. Germline values: CDR1 SGHDT, CDR2 YYEEEE. The CDR3 is CASSPGQGQYEQYF. The CDR3 DNA reads TGTGCCAGCAGCCCCGGACAGGGTCAATACGAGCAGTACTTC. Combining the CDR3 with reference TRBV5-6 and TRBJ2-7 gives the whole variable domain DAGVTQSPTHLIKTRGQQVTLRCSPKSGHDTVSWYQQALGQGPQFIFQYYEEEERQRGNFPDRFSGHQFPNYSSELNVNALLLGDSALYLCASSPGQGQYEQYFGPGTRLTVT.